This TCR beta chain is from a study of radiotherapy plus CTLA-4 blockade in lung cancer. Germline lookup yields CDR1 LGHNA and CDR2 YNFKEQ. The CDR3 contains 15 residues. V lost 3 bases to trimming and J lost 4 bases; unmatched junction nucleotides: 4. This clone was recorded only once. Clones were sequenced by immunoSEQ multiplex PCR, and TCRdb holds only the in-frame ones, with some missing. Of 85,000 to 130,000 clones listed, 85% to 90% are singletons. This material consisted of peripheral blood, taken from a patient treated with radiotherapy plus ipilimumab. The chain joins TRBV4-2 to TRBJ2-7; 12 nucleotides align to TRBD1. This clonotype was sampled from a human donor with non-small cell lung cancer that progressed on radiotherapy plus ipilimumab. Some clones in this sample may be carry-over from other donors' samples. CDR3 DNA: TGTGCCAGCAGCCACCCGGGACAGGGGGCTTACGAGCAGTACTTC. Translation gives CASSHPGQGAYEQYF.